This TCR beta chain was profiled in a study of monozygotic twins with inflammatory bowel disease. The CDR3 runs 15 residues. Germline lookup yields CDR1 SGDLS and CDR2 YYNGEE. Investigators made cDNA in eight separate reactions per sample. TCRdb derives one entry per CDR3 protein from the 5' RACE reads, leaving out DNA. The sample holds around 99,000 distinct CDR3 sequences. Findings and caveats of the study: Inverse Simpson values showed less TCRbeta diversity in IBD patients than in their healthy co-twins. No difference was seen in repertoire similarity between concordant and discordant twins, possibly from limited power.

Turning to this clonotype: Its antigen is unidentified.

The V and J genes are TRBV9 and TRBJ2-1; TCRdb's D gene call, TRBD2, goes unchecked for lack of DNA. Sequencing was done on a sample of blood. The receptor was isolated from a human donor with ulcerative colitis or Crohn's disease, or a healthy co-twin of an affected twin (not recorded which). The CDR3 protein is CASSVGVSGDNEQFF.